This passage covers 5 T cell receptor beta chains from one sample sequenced in a study of blood T cell repertoires in COVID-19. The assay was immunoSEQ multiplex PCR, and TCRdb's table has in-frame clones only and misses some. The sample has about 60,000 clones; approximately 85% are singletons. Sequencing was carried out using peripheral blood. These receptors came from a human donor in a cohort sampled during active COVID-19.

This clone was seen more than once but under ten times. This chain links TRBV9 with TRBJ1-2, with 7 bases aligning to TRBD1. The trim removed 3 bases at V and 2 bases at J, leaving 4 bases unmatched. Germline-derived CDR1 and CDR2 are SGDLS and YYNGEE. The CDR3 is 14 residues long. This CDR3 is CASSDDRENYGYTF. Written as DNA, the CDR3 is TGTGCCAGCAGCGATGACAGGGAGAACTATGGCTACACCTTC.

The rearrangement joins TRBV7-2 to TRBJ2-5, with 11 positions matching TRBD1. CDR3 length: 13 residues. Per germline, CDR1 SGHTA and CDR2 FQGNSA. V shed 5 bases and J 5 bases; nucleotides not matched to a gene: 1. The CDR3: CASSRDRGETQYF. CDR3 nucleotide sequence: TGTGCCAGCAGCAGGGACAGGGGGGAGACCCAGTACTTC.

This clone occurred a few times. This chain links TRBV2 with TRBJ2-2, with TRBD1 identical over 7 bases. CDR1 and CDR2 from the germline V gene are SNHLY and FYNNEI. The CDR3 is made up of 15 amino acids. V shed 6 bases and J 0 bases; nucleotides not matched to a gene: 4. In nucleotides, the CDR3 is TGTGCCAGCAGCGCACAGGGGCCGAACACCGGGGAGCTGTTTTTT. It codes for CASSAQGPNTGELFF.

This clone counts as medium-sized. The chain carries TRBV4-2 and TRBJ1-6; D uncertain. The CDR3 extends over 19 amino acids. V was shortened by 0 bases and J by 8 bases, with 23 bases between the two germline ends. CDR1 and CDR2 from the germline V gene are LGHNA and YNFKEQ. CDR3 coding DNA: TGTGCCAGCAGCCAAGACTCCGATTCCCTGGACTTTGGATATTCACCCCTCCACTTT. It is translated as CASSQDSDSLDFGYSPLHF.

The V gene is TRBV30, the J gene TRBJ2-1, with a tentative D call TRBD2 (5 bases). The germline CDR1 and CDR2 sequences are GTSNPN and SVGIG (reference sequence). Trimming removed 1 base at V and 0 bases at J, with 10 bases between. The CDR3 runs 15 residues. CDR3 nucleotides: TGTGCCTGGAGTGATGTGGGGAGCTCCTACAATGAGCAGTTCTTC. Translating it yields CAWSDVGSSYNEQFF. Supplemented by reference TRBV30 and TRBJ2-1, the full variable domain reads SQTIHQWPATLVQPVGSPLSLECTVEGTSNPNLYWYRQAAGRGLQLLFYSVGIGQISSEVPQNLSASRPQDRQFILSSKKLLLSDSGFYLCAWSDVGSSYNEQFFGPGTRLTVL.